These 21 T cell receptor beta chains originate from one sample sequenced in a study of Graves' ophthalmopathy and Graves' hyperthyroidism. Amplified TCR beta CDR3 regions were obtained using RNA transcripts as template. RT-PCR with HTBI primers came first, then second-round multiplex PCR. TCRdb used MiXCR to reprocess the multiplex PCR reads, holding one entry per CDR3 protein. The repertoire includes roughly 600,000 distinct CDR3 sequences, under 45% of them detected once, and about 4.6% sits in the top ten. The sequenced sample was peripheral blood or thyroid tissue (not recorded which). These receptors were obtained from an adult man with Graves' hyperthyroidism.

This rearrangement joins TRBV7-3 to TRBJ2-3, with unresolved D. The V end was cut by 4 bases, the J end by 6 bases, with 8 bases between. CDR3 size: 12 residues. CDR1 is SGHTA, CDR2 FQGTGA, per germline. The CDR3 reads CASSSGSDTQYF. The CDR3 bases are TGTGCCAGCAGCTCCGGGTCGGATACGCAGTATTTT.

This clonotype was observed many times. This rearrangement joins TRBV12-3 or TRBV12-4 to TRBJ2-7, with D tentatively TRBD1 or TRBD2 (5 bases each). This CDR3 comprises 14 residues. V gave up 2 bases and J gave up 0 bases, with 8 bases separating them. The CDR3 DNA follows: TGTGCCAGCAGTTTATGGGACGGCTCCTACGAGCAGTACTTC. Translated: CASSLWDGSYEQYF.

This clonotype was observed at least ten times. The V call is TRBV10-3, the J call TRBJ1-2; D uncertain. The CDR3 is 12 amino acids. Looked up from germline, CDR1 is ENHRY and CDR2 is SYGVKD. The germline V and J ends were trimmed by 10 bases and 3 bases, with 12 bases remaining between them. The CDR3 protein is CATVTTDYGYTF. CDR3 DNA sequence: TGTGCCACCGTGACCACGGACTATGGCTACACCTTC.

V is TRBV7-2 and J is TRBJ2-3; 7 positions agree with TRBD1. With V trimmed by 2 bases and J by 3 bases, 11 bases remained unmatched. The CDR3 spans 17 residues. Germline V gene lookup returns CDR1 SGHTA and CDR2 FQGNSA. The CDR3, as DNA: TGTGCCAGCAGCTTACCGAACAGGGGTTTGGCTACAGATACGCAGTATTTT. It specifies CASSLPNRGLATDTQYF. Full variable domain (remainder filled in from reference TRBV7-2 and TRBJ2-3): GAGVSQSPSNKVTEKGKDVELRCDPISGHTALYWYRQSLGQGLEFLIYFQGNSAPDKSGLPSDRFSAERTGGSVSTLTIQRTQQEDSAVYLCASSLPNRGLATDTQYFGPGTRLTVL.

The chain links TRBV5-1 to TRBJ2-7; tentatively, D is TRBD2 (6 bases). This CDR3 region has 16 residues. Trimming took off 2 bases at V and 3 bases at J, with 18 bases between the two ends. The germline V gene encodes CDR1 SGHRS and CDR2 YFSETQ. CDR3 protein: CASSLRSQGAGYEQYF. The CDR3, as DNA: TGCGCCAGCAGCTTACGCAGCCAAGGAGCGGGCTACGAGCAGTACTTC.

This clonotype has at least ten counts. This chain joins TRBV15 and TRBJ1-4, with D possibly being TRBD1 (6 bases). The CDR3 extends over 18 amino acids. From germline, CDR1 is LNHNV and CDR2 YYDKDF (reference sequence). Trimming removed 0 bases at V and 7 bases at J, with 21 bases between. The CDR3 spells CATSRDRHGAGVREKLFF. The DNA for the CDR3 is TGTGCCACCAGCAGAGATCGGCATGGGGCAGGGGTTCGTGAAAAACTGTTTTTT.

This clonotype was seen many times. The chain combines TRBV24-1 with TRBJ2-5; D not certain. With 4 bases removed from V and 0 bases from J, the gap between germline ends came to 14 bases. CDR1 KGHDR and CDR2 SFDVKD come from the germline V gene. The CDR3 totals 16 residues. The CDR3 loop reads CATSDTSRPNQETQYF. Written as DNA, the CDR3 is TGTGCCACCAGTGACACTTCTCGACCAAACCAAGAGACCCAGTACTTC.

In its sample, this clonotype was seen a few times. J is TRBJ1-4 and V is TRBV20-1, with no clear D. V gave up 6 bases and J gave up 5 bases, with 16 bases separating them. The germline gives CDR1 DFQATT, CDR2 SNEGSKA (reference sequence). CDR3 length: 14 amino acids. The CDR3, as DNA: TGCAGTGCCGCCCTTCAGGAAACCAATGAAAAACTGTTTTTT. Translation gives CSAALQETNEKLFF.

About this clonotype: The final CDR3 position lacks the conserved phenylalanine or tryptophan, pointing to a likely read error. The V and J genes are TRBV24-1 and TRBJ2-7; D is tentatively TRBD1 or TRBD2 (5 bases each). This CDR3 is built from 14 residues. The germline V and J ends were trimmed by 5 bases and 1 base, with 11 bases remaining between them. The germline gives CDR1 KGHDR, CDR2 SFDVKD. Here the CDR3 DNA reads TGTGCCACCAGTGCCTCGGGACCATCCTACGAGCAGTACCTC. This translates into CATSASGPSYEQYL.

The V gene is TRBV29-1, the J gene TRBJ2-7; 12 bases map to TRBD1. The end of the DNA fits TRBJ2-1 better, so the J call may be wrong. CDR1 is SQVTM and CDR2 is ANQGSEA in the germline V gene. The CDR3 is 16 amino acids. CDR3 bases: TGCAGCGTTGAAGGGGGTCGGGACAGGGGGCTCAATGAGCAGTTCTTC. It specifies CSVEGGRDRGLNEQFF.

This chain links TRBV2 with TRBJ2-7; tentative D call: TRBD2 (6 bases). Germline V CDR1 and CDR2: SNHLY, FYNNEI. The germline V and J ends were trimmed by 7 bases and 0 bases, with 16 bases remaining between them. The CDR3 is 15 residues long. The CDR3: CASMPGTRFSYEQYF. CDR3 in DNA: TGTGCCAGCATGCCGGGGACTCGGTTCTCCTACGAGCAGTACTTC. Based on the CDR3 plus reference TRBV2 and TRBJ2-7, the full variable domain is EPEVTQTPSHQVTQMGQEVILRCVPISNHLYFYWYRQILGQKVEFLVSFYNNEISEKSEIFDDQFSVERPDGSNFTLKIRSTKLEDSAMYFCASMPGTRFSYEQYFGPGTRLTVT.

The chain recombines TRBV2 with TRBJ2-7; TRBD1 matches at 8 bases. This CDR3 is built from 14 residues. Germline lookup yields CDR1 SNHLY and CDR2 FYNNEI. V was pared by 8 bases and J by 5 bases, with 11 bases of the junction left unmatched. The CDR3 loop reads CASGAGGTSDEQYF. The CDR3, as DNA: TGTGCCAGCGGGGCAGGGGGCACGAGTGACGAGCAGTACTTC.

Regarding this clonotype: This may stem from a read error, because a much larger clone lies one nucleotide away. The gene calls are TRBV7-9 and TRBJ2-7; 10 bases align to TRBD1. Germline V gene data show CDR1 as SEHNR and CDR2 as FQNEAQ (reference sequence). This CDR3 comprises 15 residues. V lost 3 bases and J lost 9; bases outside the gene matches: 11. The CDR3 here is CASSLSGTGVLGQYF. The DNA of the CDR3 is TGTGCCAGCAGCTTGTCCGGGACAGGGGTTCTCGGGCAGTACTTC. Full variable domain (remainder filled in from reference TRBV7-9 and TRBJ2-7): DTGVSQNPRHKITKRGQNVTFRCDPISEHNRLYWYRQTLGQGPEFLTYFQNEAQLEKSRLLSDRFSAERPKGSFSTLEIQRTEQGDSAMYLCASSLSGTGVLGQYFGPGTRLTVT.

The V gene is TRBV7-6, the J gene TRBJ2-7; 13 nucleotides match TRBD2. The J call may be in error: the DNA end matches TRBJ2-1 better. Germline V gives CDR1 SGHVS, CDR2 FNYEAQ. The CDR3 contains 16 residues. The CDR3 spells CASSAGLAGPPNEQFF. The CDR3 nucleotides read TGTGCCAGCAGCGCGGGACTAGCGGGGCCCCCCAATGAGCAGTTCTTC.

This clonotype is a singleton in its sample. The CDR3 reads CSARVPQGETQYF. The CDR3 bases are TGCAGTGCTAGAGTGCCACAGGGAGAGACCCAGTACTTC. The rearrangement uses TRBV20-1 and TRBJ2-5, with a tentative D call TRBD1 (6 bases). The CDR3 length is 13 residues. Deletions cut 1 base from V and 4 bases from J, with 10 bases between. Germline CDR1 is DFQATT and CDR2 is SNEGSKA (reference sequence).

This clonotype was counted at least ten times. The V and J genes are TRBV28 and TRBJ2-5, with TRBD1 matching 10 bases. Trimming cost V 3 bases and J 6 bases; bases outside gene matches: 7. The CDR3 loop spans 15 amino acids. The V gene's germline CDR1 is MDHEN and CDR2 SYDVKM. CDR3 sequence (DNA): TGTGCCAGCAGTTTGTCGGGACAGGGGACAAAGACCCAGTACTTC. This sequence encodes CASSLSGQGTKTQYF.

About this clonotype itself: A read error may produce the germline difference seen at one junction end. The chain couples TRBV10-3 to TRBJ1-6; weak D call: TRBD1 (5 bases). The CDR3 is 16 amino acids. Germline values: CDR1 ENHRY, CDR2 SYGVKD. This CDR3 reads CASSLTPGRTDGSLHF. The CDR3 bases are TGTGCCAGCAGTCTAACCCCGGGACGTACCGACGGATCCCTCCACTTT.

The chain couples TRBV7-8 to TRBJ1-5; D remains ambiguous. V was clipped by 5 bases and J by 3 bases, with 14 bases between them. Germline CDR1 is SGHVS and CDR2 is FQNEAQ. The CDR3 has 15 residues. CDR3 loop: CASSVVSSSNQPQHF. In nucleotides, the CDR3 is TGTGCCAGCAGCGTTGTGAGCAGTTCCAATCAGCCCCAGCATTTT.

The chain links TRBV5-1 to TRBJ2-7; 8 nucleotides match TRBD1. The J call may not be correct, given that the DNA end is closer to TRBJ2-1. This CDR3 spans 15 amino acids. Per the germline V gene, CDR1 is SGHRS and CDR2 is YFSETQ. The CDR3 DNA reads TGCGCCAGCAGCTTGGTCCAGGGGGCCTCCAATGAGCAGTTCTTC. This sequence encodes CASSLVQGASNEQFF.

V and J are TRBV19 and TRBJ1-5; no clear D gene. Germline CDR1 is LNHDA and CDR2 is SQIVND (reference sequence). V lost 3 bases to trimming and J lost 4 bases, with 25 bases between them. This CDR3 spans 19 amino acids. CDR3 sequence: CASSIQESSWVADNQPQHF. The CDR3 nucleotides read TGTGCCAGTAGTATCCAGGAGTCTTCCTGGGTAGCAGATAATCAGCCCCAGCATTTT.

About this clonotype: This may be a read error, as it is one base from a much larger clone. The chain is built from TRBV6-5 and TRBJ1-5, with 7 bases matching TRBD1. The CDR3 spans 15 residues. CDR1 MNHEY and CDR2 SVGAGI come from the germline V gene. The CDR3 sequence: CAGSPLTGGNQPQHF. As DNA, the CDR3 is TGTGCCGGCAGTCCCCTAACAGGGGGCAATCAGCCCCAGCATTTT.